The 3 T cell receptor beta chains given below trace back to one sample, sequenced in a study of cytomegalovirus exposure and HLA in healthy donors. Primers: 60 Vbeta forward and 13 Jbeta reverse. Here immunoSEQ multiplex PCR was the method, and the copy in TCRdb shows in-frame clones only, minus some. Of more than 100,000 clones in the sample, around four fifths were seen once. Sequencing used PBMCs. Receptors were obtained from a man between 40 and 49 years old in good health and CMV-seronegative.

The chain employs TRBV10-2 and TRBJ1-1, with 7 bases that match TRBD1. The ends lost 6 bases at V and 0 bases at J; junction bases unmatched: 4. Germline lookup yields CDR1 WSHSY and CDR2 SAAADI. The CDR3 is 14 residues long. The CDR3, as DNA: TGCGCCAGCAGAGACAGGGAAATGAACACTGAAGCTTTCTTT. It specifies CASRDREMNTEAFF.

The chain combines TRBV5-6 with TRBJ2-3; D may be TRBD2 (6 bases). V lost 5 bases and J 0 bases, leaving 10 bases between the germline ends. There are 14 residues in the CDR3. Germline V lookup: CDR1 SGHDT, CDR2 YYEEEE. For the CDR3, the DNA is TGTGCCAGCAGGGGTAGCGGAAGCACAGATACGCAGTATTTT. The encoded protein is CASRGSGSTDTQYF.

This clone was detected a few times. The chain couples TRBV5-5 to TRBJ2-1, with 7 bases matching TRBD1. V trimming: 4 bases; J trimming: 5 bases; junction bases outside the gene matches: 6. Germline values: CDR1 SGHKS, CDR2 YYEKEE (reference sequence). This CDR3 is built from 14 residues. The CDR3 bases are TGTGCCAGCAGCGCGGACAGGATTGACAATGAGCAGTTCTTC. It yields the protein CASSADRIDNEQFF.